Detailed here is one TCR beta chain. Its specificity is unknown. The PCR ran on 60 Vbeta and 13 Jbeta primers. Measured with immunoSEQ multiplex PCR; TCRdb has only the in-frame clones, and not every one. Of about 120,000 clones listed, around 76% are singletons. Trimming removed 2 bases from V and 6 bases from J, with 17 bases in between. Germline values: CDR1 MNHNY, CDR2 SVGAGI (reference sequence). CDR3 length equals 15 residues. The source of the sample is a study of cytomegalovirus exposure and HLA in healthy donors. Whole-study findings and limits: Accurate prediction of most subjects' HLA-A and HLA-B alleles from TCR beta sequences was reported.

The TCR originated in a man in his fifties or sixties in good health and CMV-seropositive. The chain recombines TRBV6-6 with TRBJ2-7, with D perhaps matching TRBD2 (5 bases). The specimen sequenced was PBMCs. The CDR3 DNA sequence: TGTGCCAGCAGTTACGGCCCCAGCCTCGGGGTCGAGCAGTACTTC. Translating gives CASSYGPSLGVEQYF.